These 6 T cell receptor beta chains were sequenced from one sample in a study of blood T cell repertoires in COVID-19. The data were produced by immunoSEQ multiplex PCR, yet TCRdb's version contains in-frame clones alone and is incomplete. The sample shows a few hundred thousand clones, around 90% of them seen only once. The specimen was PBMCs or T cells enriched from blood (not recorded which). All receptors derive from a man aged 18 to 35 who had recovered from COVID-19.

This chain links TRBV4-1 with TRBJ2-7, with D maybe TRBD1 (5 bases). Germline V gives CDR1 MGHRA, CDR2 YSYEKL. Trimming took 1 base from V and 3 from J, leaving 13 bases between them. CDR3 size: 15 residues. The CDR3 DNA reads as TGCGCCAGCAGCCAAGTAATAGGGGCTAACTACGAGCAGTACTTC. Its protein is CASSQVIGANYEQYF.

J is TRBJ2-7 and V is TRBV20-1; D perhaps matches TRBD1 (5 bases). The CDR3 loop spans 13 amino acids. V lost 3 bases and J 2 bases, leaving 11 bases between the germline ends. Germline V gene sequence: CDR1 DFQATT, CDR2 SNEGSKA (reference sequence). The chain's CDR3 is CSASNDSPYEQYF. The CDR3 DNA sequence: TGCAGTGCTAGTAATGACAGCCCCTACGAGCAGTACTTC.

This sequence joins TRBV5-6 and TRBJ1-1, with D unresolved. CDR1 is SGHDT, CDR2 YYEEEE, per germline. CDR3 length equals 14 residues. V was shortened by 0 bases and J by 3 bases, with 9 bases between the two germline ends. In DNA, the CDR3 is TGTGCCAGCAGCTTGGATCGGTACTACACTGAAGCTTTCTTT. Translated, it gives CASSLDRYYTEAFF.

The V gene is TRBV30, the J gene TRBJ1-6, with 7 bases lining up with TRBD1. With V trimmed by 7 bases and J by 9 bases, 15 bases remained unmatched. In germline, CDR1 is GTSNPN, CDR2 SVGIG (reference sequence). This CDR3 contains 15 residues. The CDR3 region is CAYRQGIDFGSPLHF. CDR3 DNA sequence: TGTGCCTACAGACAGGGTATCGATTTTGGTTCACCCCTCCACTTT.

CDR3: CASSISSGSNTEAFF. CDR3 sequence (DNA): TGTGCCAGTAGTATCTCCTCGGGATCTAACACTGAAGCTTTCTTT. The V and J genes are TRBV19 and TRBJ1-1; D remains ambiguous. The germline gives CDR1 LNHDA, CDR2 SQIVND (reference sequence). The ends were cut back, 3 bases at V and 2 bases at J, with 13 bases in the middle. This CDR3 comprises 15 residues.

This clone came up once. V and J are TRBV6-1 and TRBJ1-3; 7 bases line up with TRBD1. The CDR3 length is 16 residues. Trimming removed 4 bases from V and 6 bases from J; junction bases left unmatched: 12. The V gene's germline CDR1 is MNHNS and CDR2 SASEGT. The CDR3 reads CASSVGYHRGANTIYF. The CDR3 DNA reads TGTGCCAGCAGTGTCGGTTACCACAGGGGTGCAAACACCATATATTTT.